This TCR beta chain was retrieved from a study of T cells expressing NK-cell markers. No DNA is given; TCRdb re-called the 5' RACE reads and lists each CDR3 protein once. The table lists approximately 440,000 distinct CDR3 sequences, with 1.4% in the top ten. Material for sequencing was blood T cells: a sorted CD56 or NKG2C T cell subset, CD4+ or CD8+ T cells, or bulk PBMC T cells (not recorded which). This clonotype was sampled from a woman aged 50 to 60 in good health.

The CDR3 loop reads CSASRRRAFYEAFF. V usage is TRBV20-1 and J usage is TRBJ1-1. CDR3 length: 14 residues. Germline V gene sequence: CDR1 DFQATT, CDR2 SNEGSKA (reference sequence).